A selection of T cell receptor beta chains follows, all from one sample in a study of CD8+CD57+ T cells in acquired aplastic anemia. From the reads, TCRdb called clonotypes with MiXCR, one entry per CDR3 protein. The sample contains 250,000 to 300,000 distinct CDR3 sequences, 45% to 65% of which appear only once. Material: sorted CD4+, CD8+, or CD8+CD57+ T cells (not recorded which) from PBMCs. The receptor source for this set is a human donor with severe aplastic anemia or a healthy control (not recorded which). The CDR3 runs from the conserved cysteine through the conserved F or W. Fields, in order: clone size, J gene, CDR3 length, D gene, V gene, CDR3 protein, CDR3 DNA. The D gene is left open where the match is weak. Only part of the rows carry a size: once, few, many, or a class if the clone is expanded.

many	TRBJ2-5	15	TRBD2	TRBV12-3/TRBV12-4	CASSPGTSGGETQYF	TGTGCCAGCAGCCCCGGGACTAGCGGGGGAGAGACCCAGTACTTC
NA	TRBJ2-7	12	NA	TRBV20-1	CSARAAAYEQYF	TGCAGTGCTAGGGCAGCTGCCTACGAGCAGTACTTC
many	TRBJ2-7	13	TRBD1	TRBV6-5	CASSPGTVYEQYF	TGTGCCAGCAGTCCCGGGACAGTGTACGAGCAGTACTTC
NA	TRBJ2-2	13	NA	TRBV28	CASSTRGTGGLFF	TGTGCCAGCAGTACCAGGGGAACCGGGGGGCTGTTTTTT
NA	TRBJ1-6	15	NA	TRBV7-8	CASSLEPGRISPLHF	TGTGCCAGCAGCTTAGAGCCAGGGAGAATTTCACCCCTCCACTTT
NA	TRBJ1-1	13	NA	TRBV7-8	CASSSSSGKEAFF	TGTGCCAGCAGCTCGTCCTCGGGAAAGGAAGCTTTCTTT
NA	TRBJ1-2	14	NA	TRBV12-5	CASWARDSNYGYTF	TGTGCTAGTTGGGCCCGGGACTCTAACTATGGCTACACCTTC
NA	TRBJ2-3	15	TRBD2	TRBV12-3/TRBV12-4	CASSASGSGTDTQYF	TGTGCCAGCAGTGCTAGCGGGAGCGGGACAGATACGCAGTATTTT
many	TRBJ2-3	15	NA	TRBV5-5	CASSPDTAGPDTQYF	TGTGCCAGCAGCCCGGACACGGCGGGGCCAGATACGCAGTATTTT
few	TRBJ2-7	14	TRBD2	TRBV9	CASSRASGAYEQYF	TGTGCCAGCAGCCGAGCTAGCGGAGCCTACGAGCAGTACTTC
NA	TRBJ2-5	14	TRBD1	TRBV7-3	CASSVQQGVETQYF	TGTGCCAGCAGTGTCCAACAGGGGGTGGAGACCCAGTACTTC
NA	TRBJ2-7	15	TRBD2	TRBV10-2	CASSEIAGAAYEQYF	TGCGCCAGCAGTGAAATCGCGGGAGCTGCGTACGAGCAGTACTTC
many	TRBJ2-1	16	NA	TRBV11-3	CASSSAFSDPYNEQFF	TGTGCCAGCAGCTCCGCCTTCTCCGACCCCTACAATGAGCAGTTCTTC
many	TRBJ1-1	15	NA	TRBV9	CASSVGRLQGTEAFF	TGTGCCAGCAGCGTAGGACGGTTACAGGGTACTGAAGCTTTCTTT
once	TRBJ1-2	16	NA	TRBV14	CASSQWGQGRDYGYTF	TGTGCCAGCAGCCAATGGGGCCAGGGGCGAGACTATGGCTACACCTTC
NA	TRBJ2-3	15	TRBD1	TRBV25-1	CASSDLRQGGDTQYF	TGTGCCAGCAGTGACCTCAGACAGGGCGGAGATACGCAGTATTTT
NA	TRBJ2-5	13	NA	TRBV20-1	CSASTVGRKTQYF	TGCAGTGCGTCGACAGTGGGCCGAAAGACCCAGTACTTC
many	TRBJ2-5	15	TRBD1	TRBV9	CASSAPGQGLETQYF	TGTGCCAGCAGCGCCCCCGGACAGGGTTTAGAGACCCAGTACTTC
once	TRBJ1-4	14	NA	TRBV5-1	CASSLAGETEKLFF	TGCGCCAGCAGCTTGGCAGGGGAGACTGAAAAACTGTTTTTT
NA	TRBJ2-3	16	TRBD2	TRBV20-1	CSASRGLAGDTDTQYF	TGCAGTGCTAGTCGGGGACTAGCGGGGGACACAGATACGCAGTATTTT
few	TRBJ1-2	13	TRBD1	TRBV18	CASSSGQGQGYTF	TGTGCCAGCTCATCCGGACAGGGACAAGGCTACACCTTC
NA	TRBJ2-7	13	NA	TRBV12-3/TRBV12-4	CATSDITRDEQYF	TGTGCCACCAGTGATATTACTCGAGACGAGCAGTACTTC
NA	TRBJ2-7	13	NA	TRBV10-3	CAISEGVSYVQYF	TGTGCCATCAGTGAGGGGGTGAGCTACGTGCAGTACTTC
few	TRBJ1-6	15	NA	TRBV19	CASSYPSTYNSPLHF	TGTGCCAGCAGTTACCCATCCACCTATAATTCACCCCTCCACTTT
NA	TRBJ2-2	14	NA	TRBV2	CASATEMDTGELFF	TGTGCCAGTGCAACCGAAATGGACACCGGGGAGCTGTTTTTT
many	TRBJ2-6	18	NA	TRBV14	CASSQDRRQNPGANVLTF	TGTGCCAGCAGCCAAGATAGGAGACAAAACCCTGGGGCCAACGTCCTGACTTTC
NA	TRBJ2-7	14	NA	TRBV9	CASSLGGYAPEQYF	TGTGCCAGCAGCCTTGGGGGTTACGCCCCCGAGCAGTACTTC
once	TRBJ2-7	14	NA	TRBV15	CATSRDGTSYEQYF	TGTGCCACCAGCCGGGACGGGACCTCCTACGAGCAGTACTTC
NA	TRBJ2-3	12	NA	TRBV7-2	CACSYITDTQYF	TGTGCCTGCAGTTACATTACAGATACGCAGTATTTT
NA	TRBJ2-7	14	NA	TRBV20-1	CSAPLVARRNEQYF	TGCAGTGCCCCCCTCGTGGCTAGACGGAACGAGCAGTACTTC
few	TRBJ1-2	12	NA	TRBV30	CARGGLGDGYTF	TGTGCCCGGGGGGGATTGGGTGATGGCTACACCTTC
NA	TRBJ1-3	15	NA	TRBV7-9	CASSPPGNSGNTIYF	TGTGCCAGCAGCCCGCCTGGAAACTCTGGAAACACCATATATTTT
once	TRBJ1-4	18	TRBD1	TRBV19	CASSTTGQGIRTNEKLFF	TGTGCCAGTAGTACCACGGGACAGGGAATCAGAACTAATGAAAAACTGTTTTTT
NA	TRBJ1-1	15	TRBD1	TRBV20-1	CSAGTGGNPNTEAFF	TGCAGTGCTGGGACAGGGGGCAATCCCAACACTGAAGCTTTCTTT
many	TRBJ2-7	14	NA	TRBV20-1	CSAASAGAYYEQYF	TGCAGTGCAGCGAGTGCGGGGGCCTACTACGAGCAGTACTTC
many	TRBJ1-2	16	TRBD1	TRBV12-3/TRBV12-4	CASSLYGTGNPYGYTF	TGTGCCAGCAGTTTATACGGGACAGGGAACCCCTATGGCTACACCTTC
NA	TRBJ2-5	13	NA	TRBV12-3/TRBV12-4	CASSGTEEETQYF	TGTGCCAGCAGTGGGACGGAAGAAGAGACCCAGTACTTC
NA	TRBJ2-7	13	NA	TRBV6-5	CASSYSRNYEQYF	TGTGCCAGTAGTTACTCGAGGAATTACGAGCAGTACTTC
NA	TRBJ2-7	13	TRBD2	TRBV11-2	CASSLVREGEQYF	TGTGCCAGCAGCTTAGTGCGGGAGGGCGAGCAGTACTTC
NA	TRBJ1-2	15	TRBD1	TRBV10-2	CASRGTVDPNYGYTF	TGCGCCAGCAGGGGGACAGTGGACCCAAACTATGGCTACACCTTC
few	TRBJ1-2	14	NA	TRBV24-1	CATSEGPPAYGYTF	TGTGCCACCAGTGAAGGACCCCCGGCCTATGGCTACACCTTC
NA	TRBJ2-1	16	TRBD2	TRBV20-1	CSAGFTGTSTNNEQFF	TGCAGTGCTGGATTTACCGGGACTAGCACAAACAATGAGCAGTTCTTC
NA	TRBJ2-7	18	NA	TRBV27	CASSLNSLDRGFPYEQYF	TGTGCCAGCAGTTTAAATTCACTCGACCGGGGTTTTCCCTACGAGCAGTACTTC
many	TRBJ1-5	14	NA	TRBV5-1	CASSPGGGDQPQHF	TGCGCCAGCAGCCCTGGAGGGGGAGATCAGCCCCAGCATTTT
NA	TRBJ2-1	21	TRBD2	TRBV25-1	CASSESPKIAGAFPSYNEQFF	TGTGCCAGCAGTGAATCCCCGAAGATAGCGGGGGCTTTCCCCTCCTACAATGAGCAGTTCTTC
NA	TRBJ1-1	12	NA	TRBV25-1	CASISGRTEAFF	TGTGCCAGCATCTCTGGGCGCACTGAAGCTTTCTTT
NA	TRBJ2-1	13	NA	TRBV19	CASSSRPGNEQFF	TGTGCCAGTAGTTCCCGACCGGGTAATGAGCAGTTCTTC